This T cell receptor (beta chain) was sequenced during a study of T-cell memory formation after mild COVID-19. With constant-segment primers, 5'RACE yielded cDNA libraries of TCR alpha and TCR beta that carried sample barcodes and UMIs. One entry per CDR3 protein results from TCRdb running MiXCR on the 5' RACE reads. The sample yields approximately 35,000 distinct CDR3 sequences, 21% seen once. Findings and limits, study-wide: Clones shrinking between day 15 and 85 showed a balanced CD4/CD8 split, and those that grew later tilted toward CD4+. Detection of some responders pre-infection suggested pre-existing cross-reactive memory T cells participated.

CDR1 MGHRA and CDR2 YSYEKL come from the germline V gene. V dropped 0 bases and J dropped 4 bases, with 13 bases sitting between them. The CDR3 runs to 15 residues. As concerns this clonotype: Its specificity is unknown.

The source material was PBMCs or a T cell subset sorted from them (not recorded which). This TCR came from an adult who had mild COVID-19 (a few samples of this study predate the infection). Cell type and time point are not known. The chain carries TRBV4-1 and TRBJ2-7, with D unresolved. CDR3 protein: CASSQEAAPGYEQYF. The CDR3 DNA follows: TGCGCCAGCAGCCAAGAGGCCGCACCGGGTTACGAGCAGTACTTC.